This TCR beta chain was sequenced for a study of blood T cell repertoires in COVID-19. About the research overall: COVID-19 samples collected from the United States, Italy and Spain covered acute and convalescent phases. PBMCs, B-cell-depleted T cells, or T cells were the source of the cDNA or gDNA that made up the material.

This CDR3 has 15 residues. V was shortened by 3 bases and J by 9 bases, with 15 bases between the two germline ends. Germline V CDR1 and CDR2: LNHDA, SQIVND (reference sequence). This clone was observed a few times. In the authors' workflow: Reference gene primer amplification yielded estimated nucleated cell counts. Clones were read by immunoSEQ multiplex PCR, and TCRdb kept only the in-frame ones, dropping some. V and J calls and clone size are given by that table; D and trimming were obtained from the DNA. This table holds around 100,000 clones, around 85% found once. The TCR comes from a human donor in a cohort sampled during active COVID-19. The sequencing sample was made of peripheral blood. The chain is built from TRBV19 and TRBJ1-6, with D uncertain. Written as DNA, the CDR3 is TGTGCCAGTAGTATGTCATGGCCACCAGGTTCACCCCTCCACTTT. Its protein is CASSMSWPPGSPLHF.